This TCR beta chain was observed in a study of blood T cell repertoires in COVID-19. Study details: From the United States, Italy and Spain came samples of acute and convalescent COVID-19.

This table comes from immunoSEQ multiplex PCR, and its TCRdb copy is limited to in-frame clones, with some not included. The profile shows almost 100,000 clones, around nine tenths of them singletons. The sequence came from a man aged 45 to 65 with acute or convalescent COVID-19. Sequences were obtained from peripheral blood.

This CDR3 reads CASSLLGAAYEQYF. In nucleotides, the CDR3 is TGTGCCAGCAGCTTATTAGGGGCGGCCTACGAGCAGTACTTC. The chain employs TRBV7-8 and TRBJ2-7, with D perhaps matching TRBD1 (5 bases). Trimming removed 2 bases at V and 2 bases at J, with 10 bases between. The CDR3 covers 14 residues. Germline CDR1 SGHVS, CDR2 FQNEAQ.